Listed here are 16 T cell receptor beta chains from one sample, sequenced in a study of shared clonotypes between healthy human individuals. The assay was immunoSEQ multiplex PCR, and TCRdb's table has in-frame clones only and misses some. The data contain roughly 530,000 clones, 96% of them singletons. Sample: naive CD4+ T cells sorted from blood. The subset here: CD45RA+ positively selected. The receptors were sampled from a woman in her twenties or thirties in good health.

The chain employs TRBV28 and TRBJ2-1; 7 nucleotides align to TRBD2. This CDR3 has 13 residues. J lost 2 bases, V lost 10 bases, and 5 bases had no gene match. Germline values: CDR1 MDHEN, CDR2 SYDVKM. In DNA form, the CDR3 reads TGTGCCATGGGCGGGAGAACCTACAATGAGCAGTTCTTC. Translating it yields CAMGGRTYNEQFF.

The J gene is TRBJ2-1, the V gene TRBV19; D is undetermined. This CDR3 contains 15 residues. CDR1 and CDR2 from the germline V gene are LNHDA and SQIVND (reference sequence). Trimming shortened V by 4 bases and J by 2 bases, and 12 bases separated the two germline ends. CDR3 amino acids: CASSNRLNAYNEQFF. The CDR3 nucleotides read TGTGCCAGTAGTAATCGGCTTAACGCCTACAATGAGCAGTTCTTC.

The chain employs TRBV6-5 and TRBJ2-4; 8 nucleotides align to TRBD1. V lost 6 bases and J lost 2; bases outside the gene matches: 6. Per germline, CDR1 MNHEY and CDR2 SVGAGI. The CDR3 sequence is 15 residues long. CDR3 residues: CASSPDRATKNIQYF. DNA of the CDR3: TGTGCCAGCAGCCCGGACAGGGCGACCAAAAACATTCAGTACTTC.

The rearrangement links TRBV28 to TRBJ1-5; TRBD1 agrees at 7 bases. After removal of 10 bases from V and 0 bases from J, the junction contained 15 bases not matched to a gene. Germline V gene lookup returns CDR1 MDHEN and CDR2 SYDVKM. The CDR3 loop spans 17 amino acids. As DNA, the CDR3 is TGTGCCACATCGACAGGGTGGGTTAGATATAGCAATCAGCCCCAGCATTTT. It codes for CATSTGWVRYSNQPQHF.

V and J are TRBV6-1 and TRBJ2-7; 7 bases agree with TRBD2. Losses at the gene ends were 9 bases for V and 1 base for J; bases not matched to a gene: 6. This CDR3 spans 13 amino acids. Germline V gene sequence: CDR1 MNHNS, CDR2 SASEGT. CDR3 protein: CASEGTKSYEQYF. The CDR3 DNA reads as TGTGCCAGTGAAGGGACTAAATCCTACGAGCAGTACTTC.

The chain combines TRBV6-5 with TRBJ1-1; the match to TRBD1 covers 9 bases. The CDR3 has 14 amino acids. V shed 6 bases, J shed 6 bases, and the junction held 8 bases outside the gene matches. Germline CDR1 reads MNHEY; CDR2 reads SVGAGI. CDR3 sequence: CASSTDRGGSEAFF. Written as DNA, the CDR3 is TGTGCCAGCAGCACGGACAGGGGTGGGTCTGAAGCTTTCTTT.

The CDR3: CASSSLAEVSYEQYF. Written as DNA, the CDR3 is TGCGCCAGCAGCTCACTAGCGGAAGTCTCCTACGAGCAGTACTTC. This rearrangement joins TRBV5-1 to TRBJ2-7, with 8 bases matching TRBD2. The CDR3 is 15 residues long. In germline, CDR1 is SGHRS, CDR2 YFSETQ. Unmatched junction bases numbered 5, after V lost 3 bases and J lost 0 bases. Combining the CDR3 with reference TRBV5-1 and TRBJ2-7 gives the whole variable domain KAGVTQTPRYLIKTRGQQVTLSCSPISGHRSVSWYQQTPGQGLQFLFEYFSETQRNKGNFPGRFSGRQFSNSRSEMNVSTLELGDSALYLCASSSLAEVSYEQYFGPGTRLTVT.

This clone came up once. The chain links TRBV18 to TRBJ2-7; unclear D gene. Looked up from germline, CDR1 is KGHSH and CDR2 is LQKENI. V shed 6 bases and J shed 6 bases, with 15 bases lying between them. The CDR3 extends over 13 amino acids. The CDR3: CASSRNGVVEQYF. DNA of the CDR3: TGTGCCAGCTCCCGGAATGGGGTGGTCGAGCAGTACTTC.

V usage is TRBV19 and J usage is TRBJ1-1, with a possible D match to TRBD1 (6 bases). Germline V CDR1 and CDR2: LNHDA, SQIVND (reference sequence). The CDR3 loop spans 16 amino acids. Between the trimmed V and J ends, which lost 3 bases and 4 bases, there was a span of 18 bases. The CDR3 sequence: CASSIPYQGGGTEAFF. DNA for the CDR3: TGTGCCAGTAGTATTCCGTATCAGGGAGGGGGCACTGAAGCTTTCTTT.

The chain is built from TRBV28 and TRBJ2-2, with D possibly being TRBD2 (5 bases). This CDR3 region has 14 residues. Germline V gene lookup returns CDR1 MDHEN and CDR2 SYDVKM. The V and J ends lost 6 bases and 3 bases respectively, with 11 bases between them. CDR3 amino acids: CASRRELDTGELFF. DNA of the CDR3: TGTGCCAGCAGAAGGGAGTTGGACACCGGGGAGCTGTTTTTT.

The J gene is TRBJ2-3, the V gene TRBV5-4; D possibly uses TRBD1 or TRBD2 (6 bases each). Deletions cut 4 bases from V and 2 bases from J, with 8 bases between. This CDR3 has 13 residues. Per germline, CDR1 SGHNT and CDR2 YYREEE (reference sequence). The CDR3 DNA follows: TGTGCCAGCAGCCGGGGGCACACAGATACGCAGTATTTT. It specifies CASSRGHTDTQYF.

The chain carries TRBV5-1 and TRBJ2-1; tentatively, D is TRBD2 (6 bases). CDR3 length: 17 residues. Trimming took 1 base from V and 6 from J, leaving 20 bases between them. CDR1 SGHRS and CDR2 YFSETQ come from the germline V gene. This CDR3 is CASSLPRSGPEGNEQFF. The CDR3 nucleotides read TGCGCCAGCAGCTTGCCACGGAGCGGGCCAGAGGGCAATGAGCAGTTCTTC.

The CDR3 sequence: CASSPSPRERELFF. Written as DNA, the CDR3 is TGTGCCAGCTCACCATCTCCCCGGGAGAGGGAGCTGTTTTTT. The chain employs TRBV18 and TRBJ2-2, with a possible D match to TRBD2 (6 bases). V lost 2 bases to trimming and J lost 9 bases, with 13 bases between them. Germline V gene sequence: CDR1 KGHSH, CDR2 LQKENI. The CDR3 totals 14 residues. Full variable domain (remainder filled in from reference TRBV18 and TRBJ2-2): NAGVMQNPRHLVRRRGQEARLRCSPMKGHSHVYWYRQLPEEGLKFMVYLQKENIIDESGMPKERFSAEFPKEGPSILRIQQVVRGDSAAYFCASSPSPRERELFFGEGSRLTVL.

J is TRBJ2-2 and V is TRBV30; D ambiguous. Looked up from germline, CDR1 is GTSNPN and CDR2 is SVGIG (reference sequence). The CDR3 spans 15 residues. Trimming removed 4 bases at V and 6 bases at J, with 18 bases between. The CDR3 DNA follows: TGTGCCTGGACGCTTCAGGCTGTAGGAGCCGGGGAGCTGTTTTTT. This encodes CAWTLQAVGAGELFF.

This clone was seen just once. The chain recombines TRBV18 with TRBJ1-1; D may be TRBD1 (5 bases). The CDR3 runs 15 residues. V lost 8 bases and J lost 3, with 19 bases in between. The germline V gene encodes CDR1 KGHSH and CDR2 LQKENI. The CDR3: CASQPGARQDTEAFF. Written as DNA, the CDR3 is TGTGCCAGCCAGCCCGGGGCGCGTCAGGACACTGAAGCTTTCTTT.

The chain links TRBV28 to TRBJ1-3; TRBD1 might be the D (5 bases). The germline V gene encodes CDR1 MDHEN and CDR2 SYDVKM. The CDR3 runs 13 residues. V was pared by 6 bases and J by 4 bases, with 10 bases between. The DNA of the CDR3 is TGTGCCAGCAGCGGCAGGGCGGGAAACACCATATATTTT. Translating it yields CASSGRAGNTIYF.